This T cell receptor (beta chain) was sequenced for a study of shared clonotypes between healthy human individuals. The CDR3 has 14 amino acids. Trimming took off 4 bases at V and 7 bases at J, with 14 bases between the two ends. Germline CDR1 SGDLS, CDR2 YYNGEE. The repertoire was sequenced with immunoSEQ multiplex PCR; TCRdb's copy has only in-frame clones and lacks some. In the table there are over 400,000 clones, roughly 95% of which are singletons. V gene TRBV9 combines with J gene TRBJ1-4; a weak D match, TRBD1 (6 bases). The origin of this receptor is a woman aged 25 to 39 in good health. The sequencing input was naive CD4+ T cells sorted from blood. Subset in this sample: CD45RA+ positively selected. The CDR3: CASSPREGGEKLFF. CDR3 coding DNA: TGTGCCAGCAGCCCCCGTGAGGGGGGTGAAAAACTGTTTTTT.